The entry that follows covers one T cell receptor (beta chain) sequence. The CDR3 totals 13 residues. Germline CDR1 reads KGHSH; CDR2 reads LQKENI. The V segment lost 3 bases and the J segment 2 bases; nucleotides outside the gene matches: 0. These data are taken from a study of blood T cell repertoires in COVID-19. About the study: COVID-19 samples from acute and convalescent phases originated in the United States, Italy and Spain.

Authors' processing steps: The assay estimated nucleated cells by amplifying reference gene primers. The assay was immunoSEQ multiplex PCR, and TCRdb's table has in-frame clones only and misses some. The V and J calls and clone size come from that table; D and trimming were worked out from the DNA. The sample includes over 300,000 clones, about 89% seen only once; the top ten take roughly 6.5%. The specimen sequenced was peripheral blood. This receptor was obtained from a man aged 18 to 30 who had recovered from COVID-19. The chain uses TRBV18 and TRBJ1-2; TRBD1 matches 7 bases. CDR3: CASSPGQNYGYTF. The CDR3 DNA follows: TGTGCCAGCTCACCGGGACAGAACTATGGCTACACCTTC.